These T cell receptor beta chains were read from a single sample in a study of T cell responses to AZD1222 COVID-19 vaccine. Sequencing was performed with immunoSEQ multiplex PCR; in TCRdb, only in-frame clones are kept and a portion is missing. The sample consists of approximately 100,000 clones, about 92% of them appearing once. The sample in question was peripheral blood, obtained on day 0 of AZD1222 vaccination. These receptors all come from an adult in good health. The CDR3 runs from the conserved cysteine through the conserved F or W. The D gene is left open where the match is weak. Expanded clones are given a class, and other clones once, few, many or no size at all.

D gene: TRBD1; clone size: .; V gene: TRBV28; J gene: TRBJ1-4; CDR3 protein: CASSSTGTGSEKLFF; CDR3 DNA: TGTGCCAGCTCAAGCACGGGGACAGGGAGTGAAAAACTGTTTTTT
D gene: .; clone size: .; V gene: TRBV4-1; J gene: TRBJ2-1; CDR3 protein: CASRLGPQAANEQFF; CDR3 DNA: TGCGCCAGCCGGCTTGGACCCCAGGCTGCCAATGAGCAGTTCTTC
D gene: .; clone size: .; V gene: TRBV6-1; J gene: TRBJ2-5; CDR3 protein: CASSDVLAPQETQYF; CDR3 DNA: TGTGCCAGCAGTGATGTCTTGGCTCCCCAAGAGACCCAGTACTTC
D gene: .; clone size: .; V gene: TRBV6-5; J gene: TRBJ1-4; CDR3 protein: CASSYRGWATNEKLFF; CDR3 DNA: TGTGCCAGCAGTTACCGCGGCTGGGCCACTAATGAAAAACTGTTTTTT
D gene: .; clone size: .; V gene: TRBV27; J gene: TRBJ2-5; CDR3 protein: CASSWQGGQTQYF; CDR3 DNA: TGTGCCAGCAGTTGGCAGGGGGGGCAGACCCAGTACTTC
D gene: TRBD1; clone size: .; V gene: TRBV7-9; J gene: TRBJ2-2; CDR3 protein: CASSLGGQGHTGELFF; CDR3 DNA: TGTGCCAGCAGCTTAGGGGGACAGGGGCACACCGGGGAGCTGTTTTTT
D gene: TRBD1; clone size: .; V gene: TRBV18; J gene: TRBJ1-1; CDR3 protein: CASSDREVTEAFF; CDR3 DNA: TGTGCCAGCTCTGACAGGGAGGTCACTGAAGCTTTCTTT
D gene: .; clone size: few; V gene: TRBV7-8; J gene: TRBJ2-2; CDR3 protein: CASSLLALANTGELFF; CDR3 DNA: TGTGCCAGCAGCTTACTTGCATTAGCGAACACCGGGGAGCTGTTTTTT
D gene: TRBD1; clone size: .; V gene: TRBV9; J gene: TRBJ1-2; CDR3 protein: CASSARGKGYGYTF; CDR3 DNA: TGTGCCAGCAGCGCCAGGGGGAAAGGCTATGGCTACACCTTC
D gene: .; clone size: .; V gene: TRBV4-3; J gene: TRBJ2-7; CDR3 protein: CASSQDYRLDYSYEQYF; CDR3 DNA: TGCGCCAGCAGCCAAGATTATAGGTTAGACTACTCCTACGAGCAGTACTTC
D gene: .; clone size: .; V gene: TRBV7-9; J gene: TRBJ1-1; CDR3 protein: CASSTSGANTEAFF; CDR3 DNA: TGTGCCAGCAGCACCTCGGGGGCGAACACTGAAGCTTTCTTT
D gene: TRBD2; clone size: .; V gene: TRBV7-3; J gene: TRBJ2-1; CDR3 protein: CASSQPRGGRNEQFF; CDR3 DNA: TGTGCCAGCAGCCAGCCCCGGGGGGGCCGGAATGAGCAGTTCTTC
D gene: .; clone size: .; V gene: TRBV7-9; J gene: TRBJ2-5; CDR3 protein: CASSAGSFPLQETQYF; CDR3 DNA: TGTGCCAGCAGCGCCGGGTCGTTCCCGCTCCAAGAGACCCAGTACTTC
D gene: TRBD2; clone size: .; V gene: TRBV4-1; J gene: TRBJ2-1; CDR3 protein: CASSQLAGYNEQFF; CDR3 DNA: TGCGCCAGCAGCCAACTAGCGGGCTACAATGAGCAGTTCTTC
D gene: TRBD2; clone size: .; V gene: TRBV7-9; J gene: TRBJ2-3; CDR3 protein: CASSQIRGGHPDTQYF; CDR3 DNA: TGTGCCAGCAGCCAAATCCGGGGGGGCCACCCAGATACGCAGTATTTT
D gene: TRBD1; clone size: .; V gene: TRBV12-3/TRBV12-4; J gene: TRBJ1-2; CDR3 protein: CASRRQGADGYTF; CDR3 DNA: TGTGCCAGCAGAAGACAGGGGGCCGATGGCTACACCTTC
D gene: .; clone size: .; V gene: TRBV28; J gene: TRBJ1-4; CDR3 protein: CASSLLGAGEKLFF; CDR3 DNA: TGTGCCAGCAGTTTGTTGGGGGCGGGAGAAAAACTGTTTTTT
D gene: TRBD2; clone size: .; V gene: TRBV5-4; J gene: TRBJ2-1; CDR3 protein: CASSPQAGDYNEQFF; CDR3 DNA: TGTGCCAGCAGCCCACAAGCGGGGGACTACAATGAGCAGTTCTTC
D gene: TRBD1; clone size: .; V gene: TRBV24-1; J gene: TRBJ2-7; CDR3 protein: CATSDSHEGQREQYF; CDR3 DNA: TGTGCCACCAGTGATAGCCATGAGGGACAGCGAGAGCAGTACTTC
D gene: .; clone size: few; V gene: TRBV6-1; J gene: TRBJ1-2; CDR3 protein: CASSEGGGARGYTF; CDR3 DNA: TGTGCCAGCAGTGAAGGTGGGGGGGCGAGGGGCTACACCTTC
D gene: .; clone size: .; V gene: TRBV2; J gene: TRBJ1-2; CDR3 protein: CASSSDRRGYGYTF; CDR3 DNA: TGTGCCAGCAGTTCCGACAGGAGAGGCTATGGCTACACCTTC
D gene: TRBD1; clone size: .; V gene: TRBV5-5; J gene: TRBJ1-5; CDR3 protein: CASSWGQYNQPQHF; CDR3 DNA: TGTGCCAGCAGCTGGGGACAGTACAATCAGCCCCAGCATTTT
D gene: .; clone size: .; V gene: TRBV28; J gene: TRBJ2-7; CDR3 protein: CASSQAGRSSSYEQYF; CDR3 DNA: TGTGCCAGCAGCCAAGCAGGGCGGTCTTCTTCCTACGAGCAGTACTTC
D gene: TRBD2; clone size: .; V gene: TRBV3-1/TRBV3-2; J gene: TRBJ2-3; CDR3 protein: CASSQEGVLAGTDTQYF; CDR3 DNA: TGTGCCAGCAGCCAAGAAGGGGTACTAGCGGGGACAGATACGCAGTATTTT
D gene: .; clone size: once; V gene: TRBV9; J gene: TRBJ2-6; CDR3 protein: CASSPFGGANVLTF; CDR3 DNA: TGTGCCAGCAGCCCATTTGGGGGGGCCAACGTCCTGACTTTC
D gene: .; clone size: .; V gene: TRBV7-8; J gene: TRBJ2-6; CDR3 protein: CATQGGGANVLTF; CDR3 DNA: TGTGCCACGCAGGGGGGTGGGGCCAACGTCCTGACTTTC
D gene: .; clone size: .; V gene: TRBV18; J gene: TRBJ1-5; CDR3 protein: CASSPGSNQPQHF; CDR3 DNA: TGTGCCAGCTCACCGGGGAGCAATCAGCCCCAGCATTTT
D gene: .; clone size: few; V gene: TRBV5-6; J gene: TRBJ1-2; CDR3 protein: CASSFQGSYGYTF; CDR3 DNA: TGTGCCAGCAGCTTCCAGGGCAGCTATGGCTACACCTTC
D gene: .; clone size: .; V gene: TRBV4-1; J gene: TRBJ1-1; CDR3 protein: CASSQDRRAVNLNPEAFF; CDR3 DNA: TGCGCCAGCAGCCAAGATAGGAGGGCGGTAAACCTTAACCCTGAAGCTTTCTTT
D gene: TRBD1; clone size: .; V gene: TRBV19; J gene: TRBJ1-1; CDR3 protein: CASTPTGGMNTEAFF; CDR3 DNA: TGTGCCAGCACACCGACAGGGGGCATGAACACTGAAGCTTTCTTT
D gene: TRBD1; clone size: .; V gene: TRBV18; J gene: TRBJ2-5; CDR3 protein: CASSLGQGQETQYF; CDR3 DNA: TGTGCCAGCTCACTGGGACAGGGGCAAGAGACCCAGTACTTC
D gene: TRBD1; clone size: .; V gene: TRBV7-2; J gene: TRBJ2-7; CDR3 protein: CASSFPGQEPYEQYF; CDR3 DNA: TGTGCCAGCAGCTTCCCCGGACAGGAACCCTACGAGCAGTACTTC
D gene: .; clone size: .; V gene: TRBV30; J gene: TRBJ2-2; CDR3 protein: CAWSPRGRGAGELFF; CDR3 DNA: TGTGCCTGGAGTCCCCGGGGTAGGGGCGCCGGGGAGCTGTTTTTT
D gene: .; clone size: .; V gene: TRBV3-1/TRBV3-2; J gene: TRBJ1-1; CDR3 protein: CASSHRNKVNTEAFF; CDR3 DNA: TGTGCCAGCAGTCACAGAAACAAGGTGAACACTGAAGCTTTCTTT
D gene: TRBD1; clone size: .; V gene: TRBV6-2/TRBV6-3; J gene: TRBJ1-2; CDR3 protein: CASSFQGASGNYGYTF; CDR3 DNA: TGTGCCAGCAGTTTTCAGGGGGCGAGTGGTAACTATGGCTACACCTTC
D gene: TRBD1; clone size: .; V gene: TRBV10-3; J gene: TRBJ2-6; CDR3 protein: CAIRPGQGTGANVLTF; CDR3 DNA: TGTGCCATCAGACCCGGACAGGGTACGGGGGCCAACGTCCTGACTTTC
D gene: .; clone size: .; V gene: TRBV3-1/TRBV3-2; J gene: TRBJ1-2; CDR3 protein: CASSQGYGYTF; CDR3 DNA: TGTGCCAGCAGCCAAGGCTATGGCTACACCTTC
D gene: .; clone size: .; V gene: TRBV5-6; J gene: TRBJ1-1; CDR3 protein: CASSSPGSNTEAFF; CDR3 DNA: TGTGCCAGCAGCTCTCCCGGTTCGAACACTGAAGCTTTCTTT
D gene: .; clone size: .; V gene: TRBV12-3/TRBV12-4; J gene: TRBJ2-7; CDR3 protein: CASSTPPIYEQYF; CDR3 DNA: TGTGCCAGCAGCACACCCCCGATCTACGAGCAGTACTTC
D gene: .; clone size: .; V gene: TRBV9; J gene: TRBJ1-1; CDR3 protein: CASSAAGESYTEAFF; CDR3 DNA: TGTGCCAGCAGCGCGGCAGGGGAGTCATACACTGAAGCTTTCTTT
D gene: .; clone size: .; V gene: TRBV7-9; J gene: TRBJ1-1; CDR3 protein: CASSLTGPEAFF; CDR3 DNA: TGTGCCAGCAGCTTAACAGGTCCTGAAGCTTTCTTT
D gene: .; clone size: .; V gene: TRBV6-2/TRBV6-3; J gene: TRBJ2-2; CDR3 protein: CASSPLRGNTGELFF; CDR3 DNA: TGTGCCAGCAGCCCTCTTCGGGGGAACACCGGGGAGCTGTTTTTT